Given below is one T cell receptor (beta chain) in context. There is no known antigen for this receptor. No per-base quality is available; no much larger clone lies one base away. This entry belongs to a study of cytomegalovirus exposure and HLA in healthy donors (dated by TCRdb to about 2017). Context from the whole study: An earlier analysis of approximately 640 of the donors reported about 250 Gb of sequence data and roughly 110 million unique TCR beta sequences from around 200 million T cells. Roughly 300 gigabases of sequencing data and around 87 million unique TCR sequences were included in an early release covering several hundred HLA-typed donors. Of the 350 to 450 genotyped donors, over 70% fell in the genetic ancestry cluster associated with self-reported Caucasian donors. The study aimed to test whether cataloging public T cell receptors could reveal signatures of past pathogen exposure. The study used immunosequencing to profile the T cell repertoires of 666 subjects and linked those repertoires to cytomegalovirus serostatus. Besides the first cohort of about 730 subjects, a separate validation cohort made up of 90 to 150 different subjects was used. To predict cytomegalovirus infection status, the study brought together high-throughput TCR immunosequencing, statistical association of individual TCRs with disease status, and machine learning. A later analysis re-analyzed previously published TCR beta repertoires from 650 to 800 donors and added high-resolution HLA genotyping to study TCR occurrence patterns. In the later analysis, no new phenotypic data were used to find candidate immune exposures; instead, reliance was placed on TCR beta sequences and their occurrence across donors. To decide whether each TCR beta V gene segment behaved as functional or pseudogenic, an earlier analysis of approximately 600 of the donors relied on high-throughput TCR beta sequencing. Donor age, sex, ethnicity and CMV serostatus were compiled alongside the repertoire data. Genome-wide SNP genotypes for about 65% of the roughly 700 donors were used in a later genetic analysis, which treated that subset as a discovery cohort. Every discovery cohort repertoire had been produced on one sequencing platform. Both class I and class II loci were covered by HLA typing, at four-digit resolution. Typing coverage differed by locus: A, B, C, DRB1 and DQB1 were typed in about 629-640 donors, DQA1 in about 500, DPA1 in roughly 590, and DPB1 in around 440. Four or five DR-DQ haplotypes were treated as single units for association and clustering because of strong linkage in the cohort. Across 300 to 500 genotyped donors of the cohort, an average of about 200,000 unique TCR beta nucleotide sequences per donor were sequenced, and around 19% of those sequences were non-productive. On the study overall, not on this receptor specifically: The authors suggested that the approach could potentially be extended to other disease states and immunological phenotypes. Because counts were too low, under 20 rarely observed V segments, including chromosome 9 orphons, were left out of the earlier analysis of some 600 of the donors. When HLA alleles, especially DR and DQ, strongly co-occurred, TCR associations were difficult to assign to individual alleles. Most TCR sequences were observed very rarely across donors, whereas some public TCRs were present in many individuals. A later analysis associated 15,000 to 20,000 TCR beta sequences with specific HLA alleles at a false discovery rate of 0.05. A group of highly shared sequence variants was considered likely to be a technical artifact of the sequencing pipeline. An earlier analysis of approximately 570 of the donors showed that most TCR beta V segments appeared in productive rearrangements either about 87% or about 30% of the time, which broadly matched IMGT annotations. Correlated functional status among segregating V segments might be attributable to linkage disequilibrium, but an unknown experimental factor could not be ruled out. An association between a missense DCLRE1C variant and V-gene and J-gene trimming of TCR beta chains was found in a later genetic analysis and replicated in an independent cohort. Compared with the approximately 700-donor mean, donors in an Asian-associated ancestry cluster had fewer N-insertions in productive TCRs, according to a later genetic analysis. Compared with equally common non-associated chains, HLA-associated TCR beta chains in a later analysis were more clonally expanded and had lower generation probabilities. A later analysis found that most CMV-associated TCR beta chains appeared HLA-restricted, with HLA associations seemingly driven largely by CMV exposure. The 87-base-pair reads could not distinguish some IMGT-functional V segments, including TRBV6-2 and TRBV6-3, so those segments were excluded. The study gave a list of 150 to 200 TCR beta chains associated with cytomegalovirus. In vitro tests confirmed that a few of the cytomegalovirus-associated TCR beta chains recognize cytomegalovirus antigens. The only immune exposure information available for the cohort was CMV serostatus. Presence/absence analyses assumed roughly uniform sequencing depth across donors, an assumption that may not hold. A later analysis found that TCR association rates varied across HLA loci, with DRB1 alleles showing the most associated TCRs and HLA-C alleles the fewest. Because HLA typing was missing for some donors at each locus, association tests included only the typed subset. A further reported finding was that TCR beta sequences accurately predicted the HLA-A and HLA-B alleles for most subjects in the first cohort. The classifier was reported to diagnose cytomegalovirus status with high specificity and sensitivity in both the original cohort and the validation cohort. A later analysis reported that several top co-occurrence clusters appeared linked to parvovirus B19, influenza, CMV and Epstein-Barr virus. Only TCR beta chains were sequenced in this cohort, and the absence of alpha or paired-chain data limited detectable features.

Based on the germline V gene (reference sequence), the CDR1 and CDR2 sequences are WNHNN and SYGVQD. The junction shows trimming of 5 bases on V and 4 bases on J, and the gene matches do not reach 11 bases of it. The CDR3 runs 15 amino acids, cysteine and phenylalanine included. The read is trimmed to its CDR3 DNA, 45 bases read in frame from base 1. The cohort consisted of 666 healthy bone marrow donors. At the time of sampling, every cohort member was nominally healthy, though immune exposures that went unrecorded were likely present. The donor was CMV seronegative and was included in the group of about 350 seronegative cohort members. A peripheral blood sample was collected from each donor, and TCR beta sequencing was performed on peripheral blood mononuclear cells. Genomic DNA extraction from the blood cell samples was performed with the Qiagen DNeasy Blood Extraction Kit. Library construction relied on the immunoSEQ multiplex PCR assay. For the multiplex PCR, a mixture combining 60 forward primers for TCR Vbeta segments and 13 reverse primers for TCR Jbeta segments was used. The CDR3 region of rearranged TCR beta genes was amplified from genomic DNA by a multiplex PCR assay. The amplified TCR beta libraries were sequenced on the Illumina HiSeq System as 87-base-pair reads. Per the source publication's procedure: A later analysis tallied around 87 million unique TCR beta chains across the 640 or so repertoires, and approximately 12 million of those chains were shared by two or more donors. Raw reads were error-corrected and collapsed into unique sequences by a nearest-neighbor algorithm in which closely related sequences were merged to remove PCR and sequencing errors. Alignment of CDR3 sequences to IMGT reference sequences was used to assign V, D and J gene segments. Each retained sequence needed at least a six-nucleotide match to both a V gene segment and a J gene segment. A rearrangement counted as productive if the CDR3 had no stop codons and remained in frame with V and J, and every other rearrangement counted as non-productive. CDR3 was defined according to IMGT convention as the region running from the second conserved V-encoded cysteine to the conserved J-encoded phenylalanine. Sequences without an unambiguous match to a single V gene segment were excluded from the earlier analysis of 450 to 650 of the donors. In an earlier analysis of several hundred of the donors, V segments were called functional above 56.7% productive rearrangements and were called segregating when the between-donor standard deviation exceeded 5%. A statistical classification framework was developed to diagnose cytomegalovirus status using the catalog of TCR beta chain sequences. V and J gene assignment, in a later analysis, came from comparing TCR nucleotide sequences with IMGT/GENE-DB human TR gene sequences. Using the TCRdist pipeline, a later analysis assigned CDR3 sequences along with most-parsimonious VDJ recombination scenarios. In a later analysis, each TCR beta chain was defined by its CDR3 amino acid sequence together with its V-gene family, and reads without a unique V-gene family were excluded. In a later analysis, 500 to 650 highly shared, low-generation-probability nucleotide sequences were removed to address suspected cross-contamination and a sequencing artifact. In a later analysis, a clonal expansion index for each public chain was calculated from normalized within-repertoire ranks of inferred template counts. In a later analysis, generation probabilities were computed with a VDJ recombination model fitted to out-of-frame rearrangements, and the resulting probabilities were checked against IGoR. A later analysis scored TCR-TCR, TCR-HLA and TCR-CMV co-occurrence with hypergeometric tests, applying a repertoire-size bias correction to TCR pairs. To estimate false discovery rates, a later analysis permuted the HLA or CMV assignments 20 times. In a later analysis, co-occurring TCRs were grouped with DBSCAN, and TCRdist sequence similarity was added when clustering was performed within HLA-allele-positive subsets. Repertoires with fewer than 30,000 or more than 120,000 public chains were left out of co-occurrence clustering, as were four to six repertoires with anomalous nucleotide sharing. As stored in TCRdb, this immuneACCESS dataset retains in-frame rearrangements with V and J assigned. A fraction of the clones does not appear; measured against another copy, unresolved V genes explain less than half of the discrepancy, and the remainder lacks a known reason. The V and J calls and clone size are taken from that table; D and trimming were inferred from the DNA. The sample table records 150,000 to 200,000 clones; about 80% of these occur just once. Together, the top ten hold 2% to 2.5% of the sample.

This receptor chain uses TRBV10-1 and TRBJ2-7, and 7 junction bases match TRBD2. The clonotype originates from a woman aged 25-40 years in good health and CMV-seronegative. The sample taken for sequencing was PBMCs. The CDR3 amino acid sequence is: CASSPPGGVEYEQYF. The nucleotide sequence is given as TGCGCCAGCAGTCCTCCGGGGGGAGTAGAGTACGAGCAGTACTTC.